This T cell receptor beta chain was documented in a study of cytomegalovirus exposure and HLA in healthy donors. Study overall: When 398 donors were genotyped, just over 80% of them were found to fall in the Caucasian-associated ancestry cluster. General observations from the study: By a later analysis, the bulk of CMV-associated TCR beta chains appeared HLA-restricted.

The PCR used 60 Vbeta and 13 Jbeta primers. Clones were sequenced by immunoSEQ multiplex PCR, and TCRdb holds only the in-frame ones, with some missing. The sample has more than 120,000 clones, under 90% seen once. About this clone itself: Its specificity is not known.

V was pared by 2 bases and J by 1 base, with 6 bases between. The CDR3 loop spans 13 amino acids. Looked up from germline, CDR1 is MNHEY and CDR2 is SMNVEV (reference sequence). Source material: PBMCs. J is TRBJ2-7 and V is TRBV27; D gene uncertain. The receptor was derived from a male donor in good health and CMV-seronegative. This CDR3 reads CASSLGQSYEQYF. The CDR3 bases are TGTGCCAGCAGTTTAGGGCAGTCCTACGAGCAGTACTTC.